The 14 T cell receptor beta chains presented below share a single source sample, sequenced in a study of beta chain features in type 1 diabetes listed by TCRdb under 2018. Libraries were constructed by the immunoSEQ multiplex PCR assay. The entire isolated RNA was reverse transcribed using the High Capacity cDNA Reverse Transcription Kit, and thus expressed TCRB transcripts were sequenced. TCRdb limited this immuneACCESS table to in-frame rearrangements with V and J called. A share of clones is missing; checked studies link under half to unresolved V genes, and the rest is unexplained. The sample records some 900,000 clones, roughly a sixth of which are singletons. The top ten clonotypes cover about 0.02% of the sample. The sample was naive CD4+ T cells from blood. This specimen's cell subset or site label, interpreted: true naive CD4+ T cells. The receptors were sampled from a young woman in good health.

The CDR3 protein is CASSTSTGVSETQYF. CDR3 nucleotide sequence: TGCGCCAGCAGCACCTCCACAGGGGTTTCAGAGACCCAGTACTTC. This chain uses TRBV5-1 with TRBJ2-5, with TRBD1 identical over 7 bases. Germline V gives CDR1 SGHRS, CDR2 YFSETQ. V was pared by 4 bases and J by 4 bases, with 10 bases of the junction left unmatched. The CDR3 is 15 amino acids.

This clone came up a few times. The genes are TRBV6-1 and TRBJ2-6; D gene uncertain. Trimming took off 7 bases at V and 2 bases at J, with 9 bases between the two ends. This CDR3 comprises 14 residues. Germline CDR1 MNHNS, CDR2 SASEGT. CDR3 nucleotides: TGTGCCAGCATTGTGAGTGCTGGGGCCAACGTCCTGACTTTC. Protein sequence: CASIVSAGANVLTF.

This clone was seen a few times. This chain connects TRBV11-2 to TRBJ2-2; 7 nucleotides align to TRBD2. Trimming took 1 base from V and 4 from J; bases not matched to a gene: 6. This CDR3 is 16 amino acids long. The germline V gene encodes CDR1 SGHAT and CDR2 FQNNGV. The CDR3 is CASSLGGGRPTGELFF. The CDR3 region has the DNA TGTGCCAGCAGCTTAGGGGGCGGGAGACCCACCGGGGAGCTGTTTTTT.

This clone was seen a handful of times. The chain has TRBV25-1 and TRBJ2-5; no reliable D call. Trimming cost V 4 bases and J 0 bases, with 12 bases left between them. Per germline, CDR1 MGHDK and CDR2 SYGVNS. CDR3 size: 15 residues. The CDR3 nucleotides are TGTGCCAGCAGTGCAGAAACACGATACCAAGAGACCCAGTACTTC. Translation: CASSAETRYQETQYF.

The chain links TRBV18 to TRBJ1-5, with D uncertain. Between the trimmed V and J ends, which lost 2 bases and 7 bases, there was a span of 15 bases. CDR3 length: 15 residues. Germline-derived CDR1 and CDR2 are KGHSH and LQKENI. In nucleotides, the CDR3 is TGTGCCAGCTCACCAGGAGAAGGGCATTGGCAGCCCCAGCATTTT. Its translation: CASSPGEGHWQPQHF.

The table lists this clone with a few counts. V usage is TRBV19 and J usage is TRBJ2-5; D ambiguous. Germline CDR1 reads LNHDA; CDR2 reads SQIVND (reference sequence). V lost 4 bases, J lost 5 bases, and 14 bases lay in between. The CDR3 covers 14 residues. CDR3 coding DNA: TGTGCCAGTAGTACTCCCGGCCTCGTGGAGACCCAGTACTTC. Its protein is CASSTPGLVETQYF. The whole variable domain, remainder taken from reference TRBV19 and TRBJ2-5, is DGGITQSPKYLFRKEGQNVTLSCEQNLNHDAMYWYRQDPGQGLRLIYYSQIVNDFQKGDIAEGYSVSREKKESFPLTVTSAQKNPTAFYLCASSTPGLVETQYFGPGTRLLVL.

CDR3 DNA: TGTGCCAGCAGCTCATCCGGGGGGGCGCTCACCTACAATGAGCAGTTCTTC. Translation gives CASSSSGGALTYNEQFF. The V call is TRBV5-4, the J call TRBJ2-1; TRBD2 aligns across 8 bases. There are 17 residues in the CDR3. V lost 3 bases and J lost 2; bases outside the gene matches: 10. Germline CDR1 and CDR2: SGHNT and YYREEE (reference sequence).

This rearrangement joins TRBV4-2 to TRBJ2-1; TRBD2 agrees at 7 bases. This CDR3 is built from 15 residues. CDR1 and CDR2 (germline): LGHNA, YNFKEQ. Trimming removed 0 bases from V and 4 bases from J; junction bases left unmatched: 3. The CDR3 reads CASSQEGAGYNEQFF. The CDR3 coding sequence is TGTGCCAGCAGCCAAGAGGGAGCGGGGTACAATGAGCAGTTCTTC.

The rearrangement links TRBV6-1 to TRBJ2-7, with 15 bases lining up with TRBD2. CDR1 is MNHNS and CDR2 is SASEGT in the germline V gene. Trimming cost V 6 bases and J 6 bases; bases outside gene matches: 6. The CDR3 length is 15 residues. The CDR3 coding sequence is TGTGCCAGCAGCGTGGGACTAGCGGGAGGAGGCGAGCAGTACTTC. This gives the protein CASSVGLAGGGEQYF.

This clone was observed a few times. V is TRBV2 and J is TRBJ2-3; the D gene is possibly TRBD2 (7 bases). In germline, CDR1 is SNHLY, CDR2 FYNNEI. Between the trimmed V and J ends, which lost 7 bases and 1 base, there was a span of 12 bases. The CDR3 runs to 14 residues. CDR3 DNA: TGTGCCAGCACGGGAGGACAGCGCACAGATACGCAGTATTTT. Translated: CASTGGQRTDTQYF.

Only a few counts were recorded for this clone. The junction departs from germline at one end; a sequencing error may be responsible. The rearrangement uses TRBV5-4 and TRBJ2-1; the match to TRBD2 covers 16 bases. The CDR3 totals 18 residues. The germline V gene encodes CDR1 SGHNT and CDR2 YYREEE (reference sequence). CDR3 coding DNA: TGTGCCAGCAGCTTGAACTCCGGGACTAGCGGGAGGGCCAATGGGCAGTTCTTC. Its protein product is CASSLNSGTSGRANGQFF.

This chain connects TRBV5-1 to TRBJ2-6; no definite D call. The germline V gene has CDR1 SGHRS and CDR2 YFSETQ. This CDR3 spans 14 amino acids. Trimming took 2 bases from V and 3 from J, leaving 6 bases between them. Here the CDR3 DNA reads TGCGCCAGCAGCTTAGGCAATGGGGCCAACGTCCTGACTTTC. It translates to CASSLGNGANVLTF.

In this sample, this clone turned up a few times. The rearrangement links TRBV7-2 to TRBJ2-3, with 11 nucleotides matching TRBD2. This CDR3 is built from 17 residues. Trimming cost V 1 base and J 2 bases; bases outside gene matches: 5. Germline V CDR1 and CDR2: SGHTA, FQGNSA. The CDR3 is CASSLGRLAGITDTQYF. The CDR3 DNA reads TGTGCCAGCAGCTTAGGCCGACTAGCGGGAATCACAGATACGCAGTATTTT.

The rearrangement uses TRBV5-6 and TRBJ2-7; 9 bases map to TRBD2. The CDR3 is 17 amino acids. V shed 1 base, J shed 0 bases, and the junction held 8 bases outside the gene matches. Germline CDR1 is SGHDT and CDR2 is YYEEEE. The DNA of the CDR3 is TGTGCCAGCAGCTTGTGGGGACTAGCAGAGAGCTCCTACGAGCAGTACTTC. Translating gives CASSLWGLAESSYEQYF.